This TCR beta chain was sequenced for a study of blood T cell repertoires in COVID-19. This CDR3 comprises 14 residues. Germline CDR1 and CDR2: SGHRS and YFSETQ. Trimming took 0 bases from V and 5 from J, leaving 11 bases between them. Across over 20 US areas, participants ranged in age from about 18 to 90 years. Produced via immunoSEQ multiplex PCR; TCRdb's table is partial and in-frame only. The repertoire holds under 300,000 clones, with 65% to 85% as singletons. J is TRBJ2-5 and V is TRBV5-1, with D possibly matching TRBD2 (6 bases). The sequencing sample was made of PBMCs or T cells enriched from blood (not recorded which). The clonotype originates from a man aged 50 to 59 who had recovered from COVID-19. CDR3 loop: CASSLVADGETQYF. The CDR3 DNA is TGCGCCAGCAGCTTGGTAGCGGACGGGGAGACCCAGTACTTC.